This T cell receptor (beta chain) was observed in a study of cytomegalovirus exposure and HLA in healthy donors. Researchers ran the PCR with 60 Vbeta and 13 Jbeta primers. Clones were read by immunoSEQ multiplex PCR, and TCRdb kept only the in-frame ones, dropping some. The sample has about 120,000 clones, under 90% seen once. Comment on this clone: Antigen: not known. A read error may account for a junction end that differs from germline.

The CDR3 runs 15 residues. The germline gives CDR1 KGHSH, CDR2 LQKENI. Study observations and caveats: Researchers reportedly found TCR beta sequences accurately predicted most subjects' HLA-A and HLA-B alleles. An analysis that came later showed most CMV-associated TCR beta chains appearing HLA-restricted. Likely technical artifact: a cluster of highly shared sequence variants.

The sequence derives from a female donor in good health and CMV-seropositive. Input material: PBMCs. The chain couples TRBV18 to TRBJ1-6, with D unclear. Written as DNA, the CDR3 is TGTGCCAGCTCATCCATTCGGGGAAATAACTCACCCCTCCACTTT. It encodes CASSSIRGNNSPLHF.